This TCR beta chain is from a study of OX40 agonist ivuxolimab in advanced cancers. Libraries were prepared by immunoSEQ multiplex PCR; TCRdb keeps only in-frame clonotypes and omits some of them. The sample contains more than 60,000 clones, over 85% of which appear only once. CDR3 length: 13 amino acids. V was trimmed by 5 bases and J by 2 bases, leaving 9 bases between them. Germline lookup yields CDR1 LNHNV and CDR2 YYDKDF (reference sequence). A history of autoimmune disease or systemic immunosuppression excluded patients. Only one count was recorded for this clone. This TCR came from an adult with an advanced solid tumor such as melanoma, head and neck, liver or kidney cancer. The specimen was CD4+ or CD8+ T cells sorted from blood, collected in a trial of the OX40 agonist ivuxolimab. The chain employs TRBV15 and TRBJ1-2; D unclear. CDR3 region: CATSPTANYGYTF. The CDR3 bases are TGTGCCACCAGCCCGACGGCCAACTATGGCTACACCTTC.